This T cell receptor beta chain came from a study of blood T cell repertoires in COVID-19. About the research overall: Material from acute and convalescent COVID-19 was sourced from the United States, Italy and Spain. PBMCs, B-cell-depleted T cells, or T cells provided the cDNA or gDNA that made up the material.

Under the authors' procedure: From reference gene primer amplification, estimates of nucleated cell counts were derived. Produced via immunoSEQ multiplex PCR; TCRdb's table is partial and in-frame only. D and trimming were read from the DNA, whereas the V and J calls and clone size are those reported in that table. The sample comprises about 35,000 clones, roughly 85% of which are singletons, and 44% rests with the top ten. The ends were cut back, 2 bases at V and 6 bases at J, with 16 bases in the middle. The CDR3 loop spans 15 amino acids. Germline CDR1 MGHRA, CDR2 YSYEKL. The chain links TRBV4-1 to TRBJ1-1; a weak D match, TRBD1 (6 bases). Sequencing input: peripheral blood. This sequence was found in a man in his 60s with active or convalescent COVID-19. The CDR3 loop is CASSQKDSFAAEAFF. The DNA of the CDR3 is TGCGCCAGCAGCCAAAAGGACAGTTTCGCCGCTGAAGCTTTCTTT.